The T cell receptor beta chain described here comes from a study of molecular identifiers for immune sequencing clone quantification. Broader study findings: Among effectors, clones above 20 RNA copies held over 98% of molecules; among naive cells, under 1%.

This clonotype has ten or more counts. The antigen remains undetermined. RNA fractions of 10%, 30% or 50% and 20,000 to 1,000,000 sorted cells were the source of naive CD8 libraries. Trimming removed 0 bases at V and 3 bases at J, with 12 bases between. The germline gives CDR1 LGHNA, CDR2 YSLEER. This CDR3 comprises 15 residues. TCRdb re-called the PCR reads with MiXCR, one entry per CDR3 protein. The sample records about half a million distinct CDR3 sequences, about 22% being singletons. Sequencing was carried out using naive CD8+ T cells from blood, with Jurkat cell RNA spiked in. Documented subset: FACS-sorted CD8+CD4-CCR7+CD45RA+ naive T cells. This sequence joins TRBV4-3 and TRBJ2-7; D remains unclear. This receptor was taken from a human donor in good health. Some libraries in this study had Jurkat cell RNA spiked in. This CDR3 is CASSQEGLSHYEQYF. CDR3 nucleotides: TGCGCCAGCAGCCAAGAAGGCCTATCTCACTACGAGCAGTACTTC.